This entry lists 9 T cell receptor beta chains sequenced from one sample in a study of molecular identifiers for immune sequencing clone quantification. TCRdb ran MiXCR on the PCR reads and lists one entry per CDR3 protein. The sample shows around 470,000 distinct CDR3 sequences, roughly 26% of them seen only once. Material for sequencing was naive CD8+ T cells from blood, with Jurkat cell RNA spiked in. Subset reported: FACS-sorted CD8+CD4-CCR7+CD45RA+ naive T cells. The receptor source for this set is a human donor in good health. Some libraries in this study had Jurkat cell RNA spiked in.

This clonotype was counted between two and nine times. The rearrangement links TRBV7-9 to TRBJ2-2, with 9 nucleotides matching TRBD1. Per germline, CDR1 SEHNR and CDR2 FQNEAQ (reference sequence). J gave up 8 bases and V 6 bases, and 13 bases lay outside the gene matches. The CDR3 runs to 16 residues. The CDR3 loop reads CASSLLDGQGLGELFF. The CDR3 coding sequence is TGTGCCAGCAGTCTCCTTGACGGACAGGGGCTTGGGGAGCTGTTTTTT.

In this sample, this clonotype turned up a few times. The V and J genes are TRBV11-2 and TRBJ2-7; D not resolved. The CDR3 has 11 residues. The V gene lost 6 bases and the J gene lost 6 bases, with 9 bases spanning the gap. Looked up from germline, CDR1 is SGHAT and CDR2 is FQNNGV. CDR3 in DNA: TGTGCCAGCAGGTATTCTGGCGAGCAGTACTTC. It specifies CASRYSGEQYF.

This clonotype was counted ten times or more. The rearrangement uses TRBV7-9 and TRBJ2-3; D is uncertain. V gave up 4 bases and J gave up 4 bases, with 12 bases separating them. This CDR3 contains 14 residues. Germline V gene data show CDR1 as SEHNR and CDR2 as FQNEAQ (reference sequence). CDR3 bases: TGTGCCAGCAGCTCGCTAGTACAGCCAGATACGCAGTATTTT. Translating it yields CASSSLVQPDTQYF. The whole variable domain, filled in from reference TRBV7-9 and TRBJ2-3, reads DTGVSQNPRHKITKRGQNVTFRCDPISEHNRLYWYRQTLGQGPEFLTYFQNEAQLEKSRLLSDRFSAERPKGSFSTLEIQRTEQGDSAMYLCASSSLVQPDTQYFGPGTRLTVL.

This clonotype was seen ten or more times. The CDR3 DNA is TGTGCCAGCAGGGGACAGGTGAACACTGAAGCTTTCTTT. This gives the protein CASRGQVNTEAFF. This chain uses TRBV6-2 or TRBV6-3 with TRBJ1-1; 8 positions match TRBD1. The CDR3 is 13 amino acids. J was trimmed by 0 bases and V by 6 bases; bases with no gene match: 0. CDR1 MNHEY and CDR2 SVGEGT come from the germline V gene.

In its sample, this clonotype was seen many times. The rearrangement joins TRBV7-9 to TRBJ2-3; D possibly corresponds to TRBD2 (6 bases). This CDR3 region has 15 residues. Germline V gene lookup returns CDR1 SEHNR and CDR2 FQNEAQ (reference sequence). The V gene lost 3 bases and the J gene lost 2 bases, with 12 bases spanning the gap. The CDR3: CASSFRDSPTDTQYF. CDR3 nucleotides: TGTGCCAGCAGCTTCCGGGACTCTCCCACAGATACGCAGTATTTT.

This chain uses TRBV4-3 with TRBJ2-7; TRBD1 might be the D (6 bases). Looked up from germline, CDR1 is LGHNA and CDR2 is YSLEER. The germline V and J ends were trimmed by 0 bases and 4 bases, with 13 bases remaining between them. This CDR3 spans 15 amino acids. The CDR3 loop reads CASSQDWNRAYEQYF. DNA of the CDR3: TGCGCCAGCAGCCAAGACTGGAACAGGGCTTACGAGCAGTACTTC.

There are many counts of this clonotype. V usage is TRBV20-1 and J usage is TRBJ1-2; 8 bases align to TRBD1. The CDR3 runs 17 residues. Germline CDR1 DFQATT, CDR2 SNEGSKA (reference sequence). With V trimmed by 0 bases and J by 0 bases, 9 bases remained unmatched. The CDR3 here is CSARDWTGFGANYGYTF. In nucleotides, the CDR3 is TGCAGTGCTAGAGATTGGACAGGGTTCGGAGCTAACTATGGCTACACCTTC.

Note on this clonotype: A read error may be the cause here, since a much bigger clone is one base away. The V and J genes are TRBV7-9 and TRBJ2-5; D possibly uses TRBD1 or TRBD2 (5 bases each). Trimming shortened V by 4 bases and J by 8 bases, and 20 bases separated the two germline ends. The CDR3 length is 15 residues. Looked up from germline, CDR1 is SEHNR and CDR2 is FQNEAQ (reference sequence). As DNA, the CDR3 is TGTGCCAGCAGCTCCGGGACGGTAGAAGTGGATACCCAGTACTTC. This sequence encodes CASSSGTVEVDTQYF.

Details on this clonotype: Given the absence of the conserved phenylalanine or tryptophan at the CDR3 end, a read error is likely. The V gene is TRBV7-9, the J gene TRBJ1-1, with TRBD1 matching 12 bases. V lost 5 bases and J lost 7; bases outside the gene matches: 8. This CDR3 has 15 amino acids. In germline, CDR1 is SEHNR, CDR2 FQNEAQ (reference sequence). In nucleotides, the CDR3 is TGTGCCAGCAGCAACCGGGACAGGGGGCTTGATGAAGCTTTCTCT. Its protein product is CASSNRDRGLDEAFS.